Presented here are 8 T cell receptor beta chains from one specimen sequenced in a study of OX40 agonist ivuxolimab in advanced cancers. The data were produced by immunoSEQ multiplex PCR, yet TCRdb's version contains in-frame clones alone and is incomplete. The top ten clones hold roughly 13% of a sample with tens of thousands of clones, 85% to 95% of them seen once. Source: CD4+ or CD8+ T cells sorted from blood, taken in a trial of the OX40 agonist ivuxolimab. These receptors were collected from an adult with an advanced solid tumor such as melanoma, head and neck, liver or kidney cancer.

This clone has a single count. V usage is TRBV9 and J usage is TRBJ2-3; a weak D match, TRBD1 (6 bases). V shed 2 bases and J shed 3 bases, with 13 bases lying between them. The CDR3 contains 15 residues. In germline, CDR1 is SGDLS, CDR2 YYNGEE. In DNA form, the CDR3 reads TGTGCCAGCAGCGTCTCACAGGGTCGGACAGATACGCAGTATTTT. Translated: CASSVSQGRTDTQYF. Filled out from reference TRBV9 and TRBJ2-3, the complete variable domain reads DSGVTQTPKHLITATGQRVTLRCSPRSGDLSVYWYQQSLDQGLQFLIQYYNGEERAKGNILERFSAQQFPDLHSELNLSSLELGDSALYFCASSVSQGRTDTQYFGPGTRLTVL.

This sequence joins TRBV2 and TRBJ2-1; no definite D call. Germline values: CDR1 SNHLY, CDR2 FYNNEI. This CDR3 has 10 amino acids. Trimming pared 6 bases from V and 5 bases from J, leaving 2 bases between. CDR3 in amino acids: CASRDNEQFF. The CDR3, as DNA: TGTGCCAGCAGAGACAATGAGCAGTTCTTC.

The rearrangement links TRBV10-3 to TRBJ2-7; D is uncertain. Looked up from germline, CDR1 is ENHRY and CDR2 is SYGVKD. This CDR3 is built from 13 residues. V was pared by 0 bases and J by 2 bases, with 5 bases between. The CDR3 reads CAISESKTYEQYF. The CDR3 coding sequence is TGTGCCATCAGTGAGTCTAAAACCTACGAGCAGTACTTC.

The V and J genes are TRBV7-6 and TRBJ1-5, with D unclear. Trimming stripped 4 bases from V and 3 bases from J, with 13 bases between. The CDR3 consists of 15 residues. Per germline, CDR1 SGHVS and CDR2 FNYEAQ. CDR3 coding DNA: TGTGCCAGCAGCTGTCGACCTACAGTCAATCAGCCCCAGCATTTT. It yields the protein CASSCRPTVNQPQHF.

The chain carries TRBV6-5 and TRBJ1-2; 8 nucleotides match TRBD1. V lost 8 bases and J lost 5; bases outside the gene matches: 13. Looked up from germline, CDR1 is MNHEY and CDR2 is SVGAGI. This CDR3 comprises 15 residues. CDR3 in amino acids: CASSPGMTGVYGYTF. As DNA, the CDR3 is TGTGCCAGCTCCCCCGGTATGACAGGGGTGTATGGCTACACCTTC.

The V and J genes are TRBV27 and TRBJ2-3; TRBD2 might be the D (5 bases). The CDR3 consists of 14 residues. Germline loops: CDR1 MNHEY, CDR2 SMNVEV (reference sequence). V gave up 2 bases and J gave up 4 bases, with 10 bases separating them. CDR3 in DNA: TGTGCCAGCAGTTTACGGCGGGTGTCAGATACGCAGTATTTT. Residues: CASSLRRVSDTQYF.

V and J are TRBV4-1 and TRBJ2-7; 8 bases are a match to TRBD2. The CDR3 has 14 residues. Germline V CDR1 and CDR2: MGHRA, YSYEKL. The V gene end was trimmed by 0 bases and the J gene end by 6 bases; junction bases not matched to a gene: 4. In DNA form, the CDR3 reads TGCGCCAGCAGCCAAGATAGGGCGGGGGGCGAGCAGTACTTC. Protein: CASSQDRAGGEQYF.

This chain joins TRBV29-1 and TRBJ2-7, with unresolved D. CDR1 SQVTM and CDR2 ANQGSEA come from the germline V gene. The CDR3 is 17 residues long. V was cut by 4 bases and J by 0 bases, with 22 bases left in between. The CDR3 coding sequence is TGCAGCGTTGTTTGGGCGGTGCGGTCCCTGAGCTCCTACGAGCAGTACTTC. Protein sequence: CSVVWAVRSLSSYEQYF.